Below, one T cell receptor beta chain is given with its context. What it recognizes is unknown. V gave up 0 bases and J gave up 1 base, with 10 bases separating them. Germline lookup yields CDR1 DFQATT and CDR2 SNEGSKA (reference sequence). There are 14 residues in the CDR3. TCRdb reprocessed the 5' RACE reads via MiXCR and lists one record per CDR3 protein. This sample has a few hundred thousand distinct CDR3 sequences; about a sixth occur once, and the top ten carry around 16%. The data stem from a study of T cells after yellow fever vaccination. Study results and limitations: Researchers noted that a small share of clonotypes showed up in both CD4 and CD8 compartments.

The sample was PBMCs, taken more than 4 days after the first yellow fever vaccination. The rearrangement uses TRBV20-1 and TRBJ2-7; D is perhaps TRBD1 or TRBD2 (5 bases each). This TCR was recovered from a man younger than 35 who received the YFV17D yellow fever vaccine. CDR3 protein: CSARDLGGSYEQYF. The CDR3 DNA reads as TGCAGTGCTAGAGATCTTGGGGGATCCTACGAGCAGTACTTC.